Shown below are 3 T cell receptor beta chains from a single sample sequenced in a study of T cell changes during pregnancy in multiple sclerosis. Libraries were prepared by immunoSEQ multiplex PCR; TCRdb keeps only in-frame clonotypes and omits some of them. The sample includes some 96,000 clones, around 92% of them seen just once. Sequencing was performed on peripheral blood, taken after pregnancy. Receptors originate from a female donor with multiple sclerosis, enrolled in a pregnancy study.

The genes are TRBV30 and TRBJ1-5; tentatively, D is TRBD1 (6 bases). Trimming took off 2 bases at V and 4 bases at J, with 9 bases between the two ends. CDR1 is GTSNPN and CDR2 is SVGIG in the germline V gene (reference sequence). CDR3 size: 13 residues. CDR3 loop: CAWSPGANQPQHF. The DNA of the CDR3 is TGTGCCTGGAGTCCAGGGGCAAATCAGCCCCAGCATTTT.

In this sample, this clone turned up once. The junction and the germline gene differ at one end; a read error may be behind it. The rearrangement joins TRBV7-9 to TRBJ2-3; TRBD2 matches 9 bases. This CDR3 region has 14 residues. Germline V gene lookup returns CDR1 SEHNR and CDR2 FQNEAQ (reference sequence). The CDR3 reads CASLRAGGPETQYF. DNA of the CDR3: TGTGCCAGCCTAAGAGCGGGGGGTCCAGAAACGCAGTATTTT.

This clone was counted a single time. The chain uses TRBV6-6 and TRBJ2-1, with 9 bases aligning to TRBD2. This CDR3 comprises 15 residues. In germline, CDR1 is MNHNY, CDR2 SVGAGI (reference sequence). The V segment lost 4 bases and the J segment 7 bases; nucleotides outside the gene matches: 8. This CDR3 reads CASSSRGGPRNEQFF. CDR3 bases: TGTGCCAGCAGTTCGCGGGGGGGGCCAAGGAATGAGCAGTTCTTC.